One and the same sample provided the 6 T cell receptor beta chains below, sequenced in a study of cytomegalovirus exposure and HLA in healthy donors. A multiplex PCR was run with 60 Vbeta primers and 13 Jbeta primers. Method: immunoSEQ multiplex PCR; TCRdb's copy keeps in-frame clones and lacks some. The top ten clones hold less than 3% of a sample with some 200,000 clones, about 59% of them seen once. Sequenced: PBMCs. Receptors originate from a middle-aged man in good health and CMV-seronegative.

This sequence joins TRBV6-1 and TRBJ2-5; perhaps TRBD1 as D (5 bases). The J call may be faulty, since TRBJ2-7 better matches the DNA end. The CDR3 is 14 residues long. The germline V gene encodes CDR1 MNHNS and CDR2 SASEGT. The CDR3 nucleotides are TGTGCCAGCAGTGAAGCTTCAGGGTTCTACGAGCAGTACTTC. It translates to CASSEASGFYEQYF.

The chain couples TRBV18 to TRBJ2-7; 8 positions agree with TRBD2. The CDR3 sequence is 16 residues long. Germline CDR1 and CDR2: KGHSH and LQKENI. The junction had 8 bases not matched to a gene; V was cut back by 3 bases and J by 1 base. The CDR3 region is CASSPRGGGASYEQYF. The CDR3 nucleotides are TGTGCCAGCTCACCCCGGGGGGGCGGGGCTTCCTACGAGCAGTACTTC.

This CDR3 reads CASSPLAGGPYEQYF. CDR3 DNA sequence: TGTGCCAGCAGTCCCTTAGCGGGAGGGCCGTACGAGCAGTACTTC. This rearrangement joins TRBV27 to TRBJ2-7, with 11 positions matching TRBD2. Unmatched junction bases numbered 7, after V lost 5 bases and J lost 4 bases. The CDR3 contains 15 residues. Germline CDR1 and CDR2: MNHEY and SMNVEV (reference sequence).

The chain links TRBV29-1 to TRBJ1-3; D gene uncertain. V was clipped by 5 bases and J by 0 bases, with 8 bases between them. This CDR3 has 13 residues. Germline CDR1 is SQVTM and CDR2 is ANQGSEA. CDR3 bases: TGCAGCGTTATCGTCCCCTCTGGAAACACCATATATTTT. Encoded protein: CSVIVPSGNTIYF.

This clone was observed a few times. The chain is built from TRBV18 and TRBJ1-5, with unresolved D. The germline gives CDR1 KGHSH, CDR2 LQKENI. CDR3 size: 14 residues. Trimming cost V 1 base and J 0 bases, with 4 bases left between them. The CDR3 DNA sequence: TGTGCCAGCTCACCACTGAGTAGCAATCAGCCCCAGCATTTT. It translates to CASSPLSSNQPQHF.

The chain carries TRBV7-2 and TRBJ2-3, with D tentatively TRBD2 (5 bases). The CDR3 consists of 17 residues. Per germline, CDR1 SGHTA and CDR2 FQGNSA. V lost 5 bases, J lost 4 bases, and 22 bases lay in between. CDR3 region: CASSPSGLVRIPDTQYF. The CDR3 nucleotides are TGTGCCAGCAGCCCCAGCGGCCTTGTCAGGATTCCAGATACGCAGTATTTT. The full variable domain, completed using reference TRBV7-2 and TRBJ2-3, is GAGVSQSPSNKVTEKGKDVELRCDPISGHTALYWYRQSLGQGLEFLIYFQGNSAPDKSGLPSDRFSAERTGGSVSTLTIQRTQQEDSAVYLCASSPSGLVRIPDTQYFGPGTRLTVL.